This TCR beta chain was captured by sequencing in a study of CD8 T cells in Susac syndrome. The CDR3 length is 15 residues. The V gene lost 0 bases and the J gene lost 3 bases, with 9 bases spanning the gap. Germline assignment: CDR1 MNHEY and CDR2 SVGAGI. Remarks on this clonotype: Its antigen is still unknown.

Study conclusions and caveats: Clonal expansion of Susac CD8+ cells peaked in TEMRA cells, and it also peaked in active patients.

Random hexamers were used to reverse transcribe about 0.45 to 1 ug of RNA. TCRdb itself ran the immunoSEQ multiplex PCR reads through MiXCR, one entry per CDR3 protein. The sample comprises 95,000 to 150,000 distinct CDR3 sequences, roughly 94% of which are singletons, and less than 0.3% rests with the top ten. This sequence was found in a human donor with Susac syndrome. This chain links TRBV6-5 with TRBJ1-5; D gene ambiguous. Sequencing input: CD8+ T cells from PBMCs. CDR3 sequence: CASSYSPSLNQPQHF. CDR3 coding DNA: TGTGCCAGCAGTTACTCGCCCAGCCTCAATCAGCCCCAGCATTTT.